This T cell receptor (beta chain) stems from a study of vaccination and CD4 T cells after COVID-19 (dated by TCRdb to between 2020 and 2023). About the full investigation: Convalescent patients had a positive SARS-CoV-2 result on nasal swab PCR, and of these patients, several had mild disease and one had severe disease. The convalescent cohort comprised six males and four females, including two Hispanic individuals, seven Caucasians, two Asians and one multiracial person. Two doses of either the Pfizer-BioNTech BNT162b2 vaccine (n=8) or the Moderna mRNA-1273 vaccine (n=2) were administered to participants. Post-COVID blood samples were collected from convalescent patients a median of approximately 100 days after diagnosis, with a range of about 30 to 161 days. Post-vaccine blood samples were collected a median of around 10 weeks after the second vaccine dose, ranging from about 13 to 241 days. Overlapping spike peptide pools from SARS-CoV-2 and from the common cold coronaviruses HCoV-NL63, HCoV-OC43 and HCoV-229E were used as culture stimuli. In control cultures, a CEFX viral epitope pool was used as positive control, an HIV-1 Nef peptide pool was used as negative control, or no peptide was added. In some eleven COVID-19 convalescent patients and a few infection-naive healthy vaccine recipients, researchers compared the spike-specific CD4+ TCR repertoire from before mRNA vaccination with the repertoire from after.

Per the publication, the treatment or condition label means: roughly 10-day PBMC culture with coronavirus spike peptide pools or control peptides (ViraFEST assay). To expand antigen-specific T cells with peptide pools and then pick out the expanded clonotypes through TCR sequencing, the study relied on the ViraFEST assay. The convalescent patients' positive SARS-CoV-2 PCR tests fell between March and December 2020, which was before the Alpha, Beta and Delta variants emerged in the United States. Each well held roughly 2.2 million PBMCs cultured in IMDM containing about 5% human AB serum and around 10 IU/ml IL-2, with 9 to 10 ug/ml peptide pools added. On days 3 and 7, half of the culture medium was replaced with fresh IL-2-containing medium. After roughly nine days of culture, CD4+ T cells were isolated by negative selection using the EasySep CD4+ T cell isolation kit. Ficoll-Paque Plus gradient centrifugation was used to isolate PBMCs from whole blood, and the isolated PBMCs were then either used fresh or cryopreserved at -140C. Each culture condition was generally run in triplicate wells.

What the work shows at the level of the full study, not this receptor alone: The study included relatively few convalescent patients and did not analyze early timepoints after natural infection. Of the vaccine-specific clones in convalescent patients, 304 of 307, or nearly all, reacted only to SARS-CoV-2 spike and did not cross-react with common cold coronaviruses. In convalescent patients, a median approximately 90% of post-vaccine SARS-CoV-2-reactive clones were detected only after vaccination, suggesting vaccine-specific priming. The median number of SARS-CoV-2-reactive clonotypes rose from 20 to 25 after infection to 38 after vaccination, but the change was not significant.

This clonotype was picked up one time. Its antigen specificity is not known. Base-call qualities are not available, and no considerably larger clone is one nucleotide away. One read represents weak support. Preparation of the library involved PCR. At the Johns Hopkins FTIC core, DNA from the cultured CD4+ T cells underwent TCR sequencing with the Oncomine TCR Beta short-read assay. The QIAamp micro DNA kit was used to extract genomic DNA from the cultured CD4+ T cells. Oncomine TCR Beta libraries made from cultured CD4+ T cells were pooled using unique dual indexes and sequenced on an Illumina iSeq 100. The paper's processing steps were these. Non-productive sequences were removed, and CDR3s not starting with C, not ending with F or W, or shorter than 7 amino acids were discarded. The MANAFEST web application identified antigen-specific clonotypes by comparing peptide-stimulated wells against reference wells and other culture wells. Positive clones required FDR below 0.05, an odds ratio above 5, and productive frequency above 0.1% in at least two of three replicate wells. Clonotypes that were significantly expanded in both SARS-CoV-2 spike wells and at least one common cold coronavirus spike condition were defined as cross-reactive. Levenshtein distances (stringdist) and unrooted phylogenetic trees (ape) in R version 3.6.1 were used to assess CDR3 homology. The public reads were quality trimmed at Q25 with fastp and then assembled into clones with MiXCR by TCRdb, keeping productive beta chains. Merged by CDR3 protein, the rows form single entries marked with the most common genes and DNA. These V and J calls rely on TCRdb rather than the paper's analysis. For this sample there are more than 15,000 distinct CDR3 sequences; about 59% appear just once. 15% to 20% of the sample is held by the ten biggest clonotypes.

The starting material was CD4+ T cells from blood, cultured in vitro, obtained before SARS-CoV-2 vaccination. The TCR originated in a human donor who had recovered from COVID-19.

CDR3 protein: CASSIDKTYEQYF. The bases are TGTGCCAGTAGTATCGACAAGACCTACGAGCAGTACTTC. The sequence links TRBV19 to TRBJ2-7; the D gene cannot be named for sure. The CDR3, from cysteine to phenylalanine, totals 13 residues. The entry retains the CDR3 DNA only, 39 bases that are in frame from base 1. Looking up the germline V gene (reference sequence) yields CDR1 LNHDA and CDR2 SQIVND. V is cut by 3 bases and J by 2 bases, and the space between the germline ends is 8 bases.